This T cell receptor (beta chain) comes out of a study of cytomegalovirus exposure and HLA in healthy donors. Amplification used 60 Vbeta primers and 13 Jbeta primers. Data came from immunoSEQ multiplex PCR; TCRdb stores just in-frame clones and leaves some out. The data contain roughly 120,000 clones, roughly 80% of them singletons. A remark on this clone: Distinct nucleotide sequences in the sample also encode this CDR3.

After removal of 3 bases from V and 7 bases from J, the junction contained 4 bases not matched to a gene. Germline V gives CDR1 SGHTA, CDR2 FQGNSA. The CDR3 totals 13 residues. This clonotype was sampled from a man between 45 and 60 years old in good health and CMV-seropositive. Source material: PBMCs. The chain uses TRBV7-2 and TRBJ2-7, with 9 bases lining up with TRBD2. The CDR3 reads CASSLGLAGEQYF. The CDR3 bases are TGTGCCAGCAGCTTGGGACTAGCAGGGGAGCAGTACTTC. Using reference TRBV7-2 and TRBJ2-7 for the parts outside the CDR3, the full variable domain is GAGVSQSPSNKVTEKGKDVELRCDPISGHTALYWYRQSLGQGLEFLIYFQGNSAPDKSGLPSDRFSAERTGGSVSTLTIQRTQQEDSAVYLCASSLGLAGEQYFGPGTRLTVT.